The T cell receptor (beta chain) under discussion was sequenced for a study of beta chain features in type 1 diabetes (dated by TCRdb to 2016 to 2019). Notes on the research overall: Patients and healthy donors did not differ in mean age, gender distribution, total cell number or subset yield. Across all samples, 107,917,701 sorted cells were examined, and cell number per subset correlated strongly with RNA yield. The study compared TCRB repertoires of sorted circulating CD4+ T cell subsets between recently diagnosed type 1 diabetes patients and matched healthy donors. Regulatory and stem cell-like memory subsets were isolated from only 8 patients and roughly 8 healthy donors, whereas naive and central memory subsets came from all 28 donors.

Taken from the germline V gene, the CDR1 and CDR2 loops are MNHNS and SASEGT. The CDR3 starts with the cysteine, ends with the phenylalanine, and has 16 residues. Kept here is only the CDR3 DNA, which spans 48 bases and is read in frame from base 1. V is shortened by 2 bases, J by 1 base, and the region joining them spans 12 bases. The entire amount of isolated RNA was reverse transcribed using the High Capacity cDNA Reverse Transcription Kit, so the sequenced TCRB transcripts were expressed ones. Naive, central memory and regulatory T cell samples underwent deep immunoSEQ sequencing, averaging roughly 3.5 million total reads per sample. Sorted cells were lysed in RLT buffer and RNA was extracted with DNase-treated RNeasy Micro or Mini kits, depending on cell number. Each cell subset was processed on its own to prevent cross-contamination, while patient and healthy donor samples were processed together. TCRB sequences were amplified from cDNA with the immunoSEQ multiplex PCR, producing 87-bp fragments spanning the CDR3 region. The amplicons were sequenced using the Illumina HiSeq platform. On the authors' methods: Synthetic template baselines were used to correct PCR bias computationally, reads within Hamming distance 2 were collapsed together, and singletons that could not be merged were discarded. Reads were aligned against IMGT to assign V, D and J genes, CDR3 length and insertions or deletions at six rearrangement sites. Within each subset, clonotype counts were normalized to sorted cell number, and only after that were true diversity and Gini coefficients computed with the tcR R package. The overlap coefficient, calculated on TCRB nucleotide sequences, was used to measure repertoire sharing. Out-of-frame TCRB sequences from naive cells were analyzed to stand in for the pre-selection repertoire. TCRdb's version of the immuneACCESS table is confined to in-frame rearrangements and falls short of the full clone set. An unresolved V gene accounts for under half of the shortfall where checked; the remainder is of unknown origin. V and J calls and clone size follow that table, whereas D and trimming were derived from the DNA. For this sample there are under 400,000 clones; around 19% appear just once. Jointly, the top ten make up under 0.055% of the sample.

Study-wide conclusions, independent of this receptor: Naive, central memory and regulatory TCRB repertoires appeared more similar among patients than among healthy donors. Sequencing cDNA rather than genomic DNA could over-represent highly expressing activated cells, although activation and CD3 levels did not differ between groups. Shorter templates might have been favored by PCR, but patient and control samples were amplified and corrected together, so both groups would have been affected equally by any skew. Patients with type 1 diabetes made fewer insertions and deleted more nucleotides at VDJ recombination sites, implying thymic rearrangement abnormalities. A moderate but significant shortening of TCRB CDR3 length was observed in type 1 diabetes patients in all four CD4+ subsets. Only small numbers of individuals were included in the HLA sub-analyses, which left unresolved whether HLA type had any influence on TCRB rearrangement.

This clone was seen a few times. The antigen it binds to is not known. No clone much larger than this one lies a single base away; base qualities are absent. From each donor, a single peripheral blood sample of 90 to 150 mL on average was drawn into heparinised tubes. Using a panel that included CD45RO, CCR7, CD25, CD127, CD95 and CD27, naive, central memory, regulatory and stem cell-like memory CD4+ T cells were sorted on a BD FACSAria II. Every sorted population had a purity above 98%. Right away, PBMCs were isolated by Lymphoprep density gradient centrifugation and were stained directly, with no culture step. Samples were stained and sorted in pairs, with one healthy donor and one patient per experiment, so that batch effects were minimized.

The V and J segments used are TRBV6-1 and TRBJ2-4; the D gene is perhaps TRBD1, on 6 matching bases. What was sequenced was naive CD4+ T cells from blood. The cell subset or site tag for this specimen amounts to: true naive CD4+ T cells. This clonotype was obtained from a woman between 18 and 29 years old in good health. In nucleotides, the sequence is TGTGCCAGCAGTGAAAACAGGGATGTGGCCAAAAACATTCAGTACTTC. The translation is CASSENRDVAKNIQYF.